Below, 26 T cell receptor beta chains from the same sample are listed, as sequenced in a study of blood T cell repertoires in COVID-19. Clones were read by immunoSEQ multiplex PCR, and TCRdb kept only the in-frame ones, dropping some. Of some 340,000 clones listed, roughly four fifths are singletons. What was sequenced was PBMCs or T cells enriched from blood (not recorded which). These receptors were collected from a woman aged 50 to 60 who had recovered from COVID-19.

This clone was picked up a small number of times. The chain links TRBV21-1 to TRBJ1-5; TRBD1 is the table's D call and was not checked against the DNA. TRBV21-1 is a pseudogene segment. This CDR3 spans 22 amino acids. This CDR3 reads CASSKVLRFGGQGIYSNQPQHF. CDR3 sequence (DNA): TGTGCCAGCAGCAAAGTTCTTCGTTTCGGAGGACAGGGGATCTATAGCAATCAGCCCCAGCATTTT.

The rearrangement uses TRBV25-1 and TRBJ1-6, with D possibly matching TRBD1 (6 bases). The CDR3 consists of 12 residues. Trimming left V 6 bases short and J 10 bases short, with 10 bases between. Germline V gene sequence: CDR1 MGHDK, CDR2 SYGVNS. In DNA form, the CDR3 reads TGTGCCAGCAGCTCTACAGGGTCACCCCTCCACTTT. This encodes CASSSTGSPLHF. Variable domain in full (rest from reference TRBV25-1 and TRBJ1-6): EADIYQTPRYLVIGTGKKITLECSQTMGHDKMYWYQQDPGMELHLIHYSYGVNSTEKGDLSSESTVSRIRTEHFPLTLESARPSHTSQYLCASSSTGSPLHFGNGTRLTVT.

The V gene is TRBV7-2, the J gene TRBJ2-7; D ambiguous. This CDR3 comprises 14 residues. V was pared by 5 bases and J by 0 bases, with 11 bases between. Germline V gene lookup returns CDR1 SGHTA and CDR2 FQGNSA. The DNA for the CDR3 is TGTGCCAGCAGCGGTGACTTACCCTCCTACGAGCAGTACTTC. The encoded protein is CASSGDLPSYEQYF.

This clone was counted once. The chain carries TRBV3-1 (or the pseudogene TRBV3-2) and TRBJ2-3, with a weak D call TRBD2 (6 bases). CDR3 length: 18 amino acids. Trimming removed 1 base at V and 1 base at J, with 18 bases between. The germline V gene has CDR1 LGHDT and CDR2 YNNKEL (reference sequence). CDR3 in amino acids: CASSQGPAWEAGTDTQYF. DNA of the CDR3: TGTGCCAGCAGCCAAGGTCCCGCCTGGGAGGCGGGCACAGATACGCAGTATTTT.

In this sample, this clone turned up a few times. The chain is built from TRBV11-1 and TRBJ1-2; TRBD1 matches 7 bases. Germline V gene sequence: CDR1 SGHAT, CDR2 FQDESV (reference sequence). The CDR3 has 13 amino acids. Trimming at V came to 7 bases and at J to 6 bases, leaving 8 bases not matched to a gene. The CDR3 sequence: CASTTRQGHGYTF. Here the CDR3 DNA reads TGTGCCAGCACCACTAGACAGGGTCATGGCTACACCTTC.

This chain uses TRBV5-4 with TRBJ1-2, with 12 positions matching TRBD1. V gave up 1 base and J gave up 3 bases; unmatched junction bases: 7. Germline CDR1 SGHNT, CDR2 YYREEE (reference sequence). The CDR3 extends over 17 amino acids. The CDR3: CASSLTGQGADYYGYTF. The CDR3 region has the DNA TGTGCCAGCAGCTTGACGGGACAGGGGGCTGATTACTATGGCTACACCTTC.

The chain employs TRBV5-1 and TRBJ2-3; a possible D gene is TRBD2 (6 bases). V was shortened by 2 bases and J by 5 bases, with 15 bases between the two germline ends. CDR1 is SGHRS and CDR2 is YFSETQ in the germline V gene. The CDR3 spans 15 residues. The DNA of the CDR3 is TGCGCCAGCAGCTTAAAAGGGAGGTCCGAAGATACGCAGTATTTT. The encoded protein is CASSLKGRSEDTQYF.

V is TRBV6-1 and J is TRBJ1-2; no definite D call. Germline CDR1 reads MNHNS; CDR2 reads SASEGT. V gave up 4 bases and J gave up 7 bases, with 25 bases separating them. The CDR3 runs to 17 residues. CDR3 in DNA: TGTGCCAGCAGTGCGAACCCGAATGGACTTTTTTGGAGTGGCTACACCTTC. Its translation: CASSANPNGLFWSGYTF.

The J gene is TRBJ2-1, the V gene TRBV3-1 (or the pseudogene TRBV3-2); unclear D gene. V was cut by 7 bases and J by 5 bases, with 12 bases left in between. CDR1 and CDR2 from the germline V gene are LGHDT and YNNKEL (reference sequence). The CDR3 runs to 13 residues. The CDR3 DNA is TGTGCCAGCAAGAGGCAGCAGAACAATGAGCAGTTCTTC. Translation gives CASKRQQNNEQFF.

The J gene is TRBJ1-3, the V gene TRBV1; TRBD1 is the table's D call and was not checked against the DNA. TRBV1 is labeled a pseudogene. The CDR3 has 16 residues. The CDR3: CTSSQDVGDPGNTIYF. The CDR3 nucleotides are TGCACCAGCAGCCAAGACGTAGGGGATCCTGGAAACACCATATATTTT.

This chain uses TRBV30 with TRBJ2-3, with D maybe TRBD2 (6 bases). V was pared by 3 bases and J by 4 bases, with 11 bases between. Germline V gives CDR1 GTSNPN, CDR2 SVGIG (reference sequence). The length of the CDR3 is 13 residues. CDR3 nucleotides: TGTGCCTGGAGACCACTAGCTCCAGATACGCAGTATTTT. This sequence encodes CAWRPLAPDTQYF.

This clone was seen many times. V is TRBV3-1 (or the pseudogene TRBV3-2) and J is TRBJ2-5; D unclear. Trimming cost V 3 bases and J 3 bases, with 11 bases left between them. The CDR3 contains 14 residues. Germline loops: CDR1 LGHDT, CDR2 YNNKEL (reference sequence). The CDR3 DNA is TGTGCCAGCAGCCAGCGGCACAAGAAAGAGACCCAGTACTTC. Translation: CASSQRHKKETQYF.

CDR3 sequence reads: CASSPGQHSLNTEAFF. The CDR3 coding sequence is TGCGCCAGCAGCCCGGGACAGCACTCTTTGAACACTGAAGCTTTCTTT. V gene TRBV5-1 combines with J gene TRBJ1-1, with 7 nucleotides matching TRBD1. CDR3 length: 16 residues. CDR1 is SGHRS and CDR2 is YFSETQ in the germline V gene. The ends lost 4 bases at V and 0 bases at J; junction bases unmatched: 9.

The V call is TRBV18, the J call TRBJ1-1; D is possibly TRBD1 (6 bases). The CDR3 extends over 15 amino acids. The V gene lost 6 bases and the J gene lost 5 bases, with 19 bases spanning the gap. Germline loops: CDR1 KGHSH, CDR2 LQKENI. The CDR3 sequence is CASSQTGGGRTEAFF. In DNA, the CDR3 is TGTGCCAGCTCTCAAACCGGGGGCGGGAGGACTGAAGCTTTCTTT. Looking up the rest from reference TRBV18 and TRBJ1-1 gives the full variable domain: NAGVMQNPRHLVRRRGQEARLRCSPMKGHSHVYWYRQLPEEGLKFMVYLQKENIIDESGMPKERFSAEFPKEGPSILRIQQVVRGDSAAYFCASSQTGGGRTEAFFGQGTRLTVV.

Only a few counts were recorded for this clone. This chain connects TRBV2 to TRBJ2-3; TRBD1 aligns across 8 bases. J lost 2 bases, V lost 10 bases, and 8 bases had no gene match. CDR3 length equals 14 residues. CDR1 and CDR2 (germline): SNHLY, FYNNEI. The CDR3, as DNA: TGTGCCAATAGACAGGGGATTCCCACAGATACGCAGTATTTT. This translates into CANRQGIPTDTQYF.

The chain has TRBV29-1 and TRBJ2-1, with 9 bases lining up with TRBD1. The V and J ends lost 8 bases and 4 bases, in that order; junction bases with no gene match: 6. The CDR3 is 13 amino acids. Germline assignment: CDR1 SQVTM and CDR2 ANQGSEA. CDR3 bases: TGCAGCTCATTGACAGGGGGGTACAATGAGCAGTTCTTC. It encodes CSSLTGGYNEQFF.

This clone was picked up one time. The chain has TRBV29-1 and TRBJ1-2; the D gene is possibly TRBD1 (6 bases). Trimming cost V 4 bases and J 2 bases, with 11 bases left between them. The CDR3 is 13 amino acids. Germline V gene sequence: CDR1 SQVTM, CDR2 ANQGSEA. The CDR3 loop reads CSVGQDSNYGYTF. CDR3 DNA: TGCAGCGTTGGCCAGGACAGCAACTATGGCTACACCTTC. The full variable domain, in which reference TRBV29-1 and TRBJ1-2 provide the parts outside the CDR3, is SAVISQKPSRDICQRGTSLTIQCQVDSQVTMMFWYRQQPGQSLTLIATANQGSEATYESGFVIDKFPISRPNLTFSTLTVSNMSPEDSSIYLCSVGQDSNYGYTFGSGTRLTVV.

V usage is TRBV18 and J usage is TRBJ2-3; 7 positions agree with TRBD1. The CDR3 covers 14 residues. The V and J ends lost 4 bases and 3 bases, in that order; junction bases with no gene match: 4. CDR1 is KGHSH and CDR2 is LQKENI in the germline V gene. The CDR3 bases are TGTGCCAGCTCACAGGGGGCACAGACAGATACGCAGTATTTT. This sequence encodes CASSQGAQTDTQYF.

CDR3 nucleotides: TGTGCCAGCAGTGTCGGCTACGAGCAGTACTTC. Its translation is CASSVGYEQYF. The chain is built from TRBV14 and TRBJ2-7; D gene uncertain. There are 11 residues in the CDR3. Looked up from germline, CDR1 is SGHDN and CDR2 is FVKESK. Trimming removed 6 bases from V and 3 bases from J, with 6 bases in between.

The CDR3: CASSFTTGGYEKLFF. The CDR3 DNA reads as TGTGCCAGCAGCTTTACGACAGGGGGCTATGAAAAACTGTTTTTT. The V gene is TRBV7-9, the J gene TRBJ1-4; 10 nucleotides agree with TRBD1. From germline, CDR1 is SEHNR and CDR2 FQNEAQ (reference sequence). Germline trimming cut 3 bases from V and 6 bases from J; bases unmatched to any gene: 4. The CDR3 runs 15 residues.

This chain connects TRBV2 to TRBJ2-1; 10 positions agree with TRBD2. This CDR3 spans 14 amino acids. The germline gives CDR1 SNHLY, CDR2 FYNNEI. Trimming cost V 4 bases and J 15 bases; bases outside gene matches: 12. The DNA for the CDR3 is TGTGCCAGCAGTGCGGCTAGCGGGAGCAGGATGGGGTTCTTC. Amino acid sequence: CASSAASGSRMGFF.

A word on this clone: This sample includes further DNA sequences coding for the same CDR3. The rearrangement uses TRBV7-2 and TRBJ2-7; D uncertain. CDR1 and CDR2 (germline): SGHTA, FQGNSA. The germline V and J ends were trimmed by 5 bases and 2 bases, with 4 bases remaining between them. CDR3 length: 11 residues. The CDR3 bases are TGTGCCAGCAGCCCCGCCTACGAGCAGTACTTC. The encoded protein is CASSPAYEQYF. Full variable domain (rest looked up from reference TRBV7-2 and TRBJ2-7): GAGVSQSPSNKVTEKGKDVELRCDPISGHTALYWYRQSLGQGLEFLIYFQGNSAPDKSGLPSDRFSAERTGGSVSTLTIQRTQQEDSAVYLCASSPAYEQYFGPGTRLTVT.

The rearrangement joins TRBV6-5 to TRBJ1-2; a possible D gene is TRBD1 (5 bases). V dropped 6 bases and J dropped 7 bases, with 21 bases sitting between them. This CDR3 has 15 amino acids. CDR1 is MNHEY, CDR2 SVGAGI, per germline. The CDR3 region has the DNA TGTGCCAGCAGCGACAGCGACAGCCCTATCAGTGGCTACACCTTC. This encodes CASSDSDSPISGYTF.

The chain couples TRBV10-3 to TRBJ1-1; 7 bases are shared with TRBD1. Germline CDR1 is ENHRY and CDR2 is SYGVKD. The junction had 12 bases not matched to a gene; V was cut back by 6 bases and J by 5 bases. This CDR3 spans 15 amino acids. The CDR3 loop is CAISESRDSWTEAFF. The CDR3 nucleotides read TGTGCCATCAGCGAATCGAGGGACAGCTGGACTGAAGCTTTCTTT.

This clone was counted a few times. This CDR3 is CASTTAAIYGYTF. CDR3 sequence (DNA): TGTGCCAGCACCACCGCGGCGATCTATGGCTACACCTTC. This chain joins TRBV12-3 or TRBV12-4 and TRBJ1-2; D is unresolved. V shed 7 bases and J shed 4 bases, with 13 bases lying between them. The CDR3 is 13 amino acids.

The chain carries TRBV6-5 and TRBJ1-2; 10 bases fit TRBD1. Per germline, CDR1 MNHEY and CDR2 SVGAGI. This CDR3 is built from 15 residues. Germline trimming cut 6 bases from V and 4 bases from J; bases unmatched to any gene: 8. The CDR3 region is CASRHRDRGVYGYTF. DNA for the CDR3: TGTGCCAGCAGACACCGGGACAGGGGCGTCTATGGCTACACCTTC.